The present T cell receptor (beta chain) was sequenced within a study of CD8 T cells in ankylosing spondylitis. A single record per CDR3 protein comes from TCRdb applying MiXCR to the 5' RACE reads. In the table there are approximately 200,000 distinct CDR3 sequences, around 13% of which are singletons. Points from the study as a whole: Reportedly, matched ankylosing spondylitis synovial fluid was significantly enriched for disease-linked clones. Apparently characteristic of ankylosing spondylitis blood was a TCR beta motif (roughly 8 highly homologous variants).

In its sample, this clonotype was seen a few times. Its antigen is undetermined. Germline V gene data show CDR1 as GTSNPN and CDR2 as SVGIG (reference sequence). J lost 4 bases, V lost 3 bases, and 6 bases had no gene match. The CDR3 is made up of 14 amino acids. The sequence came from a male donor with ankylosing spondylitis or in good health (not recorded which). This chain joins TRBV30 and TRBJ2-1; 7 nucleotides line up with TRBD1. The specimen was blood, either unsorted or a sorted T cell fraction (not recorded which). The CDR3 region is CAWREGAGYNEQFF. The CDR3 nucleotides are TGTGCCTGGAGAGAGGGGGCGGGTTACAATGAGCAGTTCTTC.